This TCR beta chain was retrieved from a study of cytomegalovirus exposure and HLA in healthy donors. PCR amplification relied on 60 Vbeta primers (plus 13 Jbeta primers). TCRdb's copy holds only in-frame clones and misses some; the assay was immunoSEQ multiplex PCR. Of over 150,000 clones detected, roughly 80% appear once; the ten largest clones hold over 1.1%. Germline CDR1 reads LNHDA; CDR2 reads SQIVND (reference sequence). V was clipped by 7 bases and J by 0 bases; unmatched bases: 16. This CDR3 has 18 amino acids. The V gene is TRBV19, the J gene TRBJ1-1, with 8 nucleotides matching TRBD1. This TCR derives from a man aged 18 to 30 in good health and CMV-seronegative. The specimen was PBMCs. The CDR3 region is CASTWGPGQDSMNTEAFF. The CDR3 DNA is TGTGCCAGTACCTGGGGACCGGGACAGGATAGCATGAACACTGAAGCTTTCTTT.